The 19 T cell receptor beta chains below all came from one sample that was sequenced in a study of T cell repertoires in cytomegalovirus infection. Each CDR3 protein gets one entry after TCRdb re-called the reads with MiXCR. The sample has approximately 130,000 distinct CDR3 sequences, roughly 25% seen once; the top ten hold 30% to 40%. No antigen has been assigned to these receptors. The sequenced material came from PBMCs, sequenced either directly or after in vitro stimulation (not recorded which). All receptors come from a human donor in good health (CMV status not recorded). Some clones in this sample may be carry-over from other donors' samples.

This clonotype was seen a few times. The chain links TRBV2 to TRBJ2-3; TRBD1 matches 9 bases. V was pared by 7 bases and J by 6 bases, with 11 bases of the junction left unmatched. The CDR3 is 15 residues long. Germline V gives CDR1 SNHLY, CDR2 FYNNEI. The CDR3 sequence: CASILGTGPFDTQYF. The CDR3 DNA is TGTGCCAGCATTTTAGGGACAGGGCCTTTTGATACGCAGTATTTT.

As concerns this clonotype: It may be a read error: a sequence one base away is much more abundant. This sequence joins TRBV19 and TRBJ1-2; D is uncertain. This CDR3 has 13 residues. Germline-derived CDR1 and CDR2 are LNHDA and SQIVND (reference sequence). V shed 9 bases and J shed 5 bases, with 16 bases lying between them. This CDR3 is CARSSGPSYGYTF. The DNA of the CDR3 is TGTGCCAGAAGTTCCGGGCCAAGTTATGGCTACACCTTC.

This clonotype was seen many times. The chain combines TRBV7-2 with TRBJ2-3; D perhaps matches TRBD2 (5 bases). Germline V gene data show CDR1 as SGHTA and CDR2 as FQGNSA. With 0 bases removed from V and 4 bases from J, the gap between germline ends came to 11 bases. This CDR3 has 15 residues. DNA for the CDR3: TGTGCCAGCAGCTTAGCAGCGGCCGATTCAGATACGCAGTATTTT. Encoded protein: CASSLAAADSDTQYF.

The table lists this clonotype with many counts. The genes are TRBV7-9 and TRBJ1-5; D is undetermined. Trimming pared 10 bases from V and 2 bases from J, leaving 12 bases between. This CDR3 is 13 amino acids long. CDR1 and CDR2 (germline): SEHNR, FQNEAQ (reference sequence). The CDR3 reads CATSLRGNQPQHF. CDR3 sequence (DNA): TGTGCCACATCTTTAAGAGGCAATCAGCCCCAGCATTTT.

This clonotype came up a few times. This rearrangement joins TRBV10-1 to TRBJ2-3, with 8 positions matching TRBD2. The CDR3 runs to 15 residues. Looked up from germline, CDR1 is WNHNN and CDR2 is SYGVQD (reference sequence). V was clipped by 3 bases and J by 1 base; unmatched bases: 3. The CDR3 nucleotides read TGCGCCAGCAGTGAAGGGACTAGAGGCACAGATACGCAGTATTTT. Translation: CASSEGTRGTDTQYF.

This chain joins TRBV10-3 and TRBJ2-7, with D possibly TRBD2 on 5 matching bases. Per germline, CDR1 ENHRY and CDR2 SYGVKD. The V gene lost 10 bases and the J gene lost 6 bases, with 16 bases spanning the gap. The CDR3 loop spans 12 amino acids. This CDR3 reads CATTPERGEQYF. The CDR3 DNA reads as TGTGCCACCACCCCGGAACGGGGCGAGCAGTACTTC.

This clonotype was observed many times. V usage is TRBV7-2 and J usage is TRBJ2-3; no clear D gene. The CDR3 length is 14 residues. CDR1 and CDR2 from the germline V gene are SGHTA and FQGNSA. Trimming removed 6 bases at V and 6 bases at J, with 16 bases between. The CDR3 sequence is CASSSGPGWDTQYF. The CDR3 DNA reads as TGTGCCAGCAGTTCCGGGCCCGGGTGGGATACGCAGTATTTT.

The sample holds a few counts of this clonotype. V usage is TRBV4-1 and J usage is TRBJ2-7; TRBD2 aligns across 8 bases. With V trimmed by 4 bases and J by 1 base, 9 bases remained unmatched. The germline V gene encodes CDR1 MGHRA and CDR2 YSYEKL. The CDR3 spans 16 residues. The CDR3 is CASSRSTGTSSYEQYF. CDR3 in DNA: TGCGCCAGCAGCCGCTCTACCGGGACTAGTTCCTACGAGCAGTACTTC.

The V call is TRBV4-1, the J call TRBJ2-1; 8 bases agree with TRBD2. Unmatched junction bases numbered 9, after V lost 1 base and J lost 4 bases. The CDR3 extends over 17 amino acids. Germline CDR1 MGHRA, CDR2 YSYEKL. Here the CDR3 DNA reads TGCGCCAGCAGCCAAGTTCTAGCGGGCCTTCATTACAATGAGCAGTTCTTC. Translating it yields CASSQVLAGLHYNEQFF.

This clonotype was seen more than once but under ten times. The rearrangement joins TRBV28 to TRBJ1-6; possibly TRBD1 for D (5 bases). Germline loops: CDR1 MDHEN, CDR2 SYDVKM. V gave up 4 bases and J gave up 0 bases, with 16 bases separating them. CDR3 length equals 18 residues. CDR3: CASSWGEMGSSYNSPLHF. As DNA, the CDR3 is TGTGCCAGCAGTTGGGGCGAGATGGGAAGCTCCTATAATTCACCCCTCCACTTT.

As regards this clonotype: Germline and junction disagree at one end, which may indicate a read error. This chain connects TRBV20-1 to TRBJ2-7; D unresolved. The CDR3 extends over 12 amino acids. The germline V gene encodes CDR1 DFQATT and CDR2 SNEGSKA (reference sequence). Here the CDR3 DNA reads TGCAGTGCTAGATTTCTCTCCCACGAGCAGTACTTC. Its translation is CSARFLSHEQYF.

V is TRBV2 and J is TRBJ1-5; TRBD1 matches at 9 bases. J lost 4 bases, V lost 7 bases, and 8 bases had no gene match. This CDR3 contains 15 residues. CDR1 is SNHLY and CDR2 is FYNNEI in the germline V gene. Written as DNA, the CDR3 is TGTGCCAGCACCTCGGACAGGGGAAAGAATCAGCCCCAGCATTTT. This encodes CASTSDRGKNQPQHF.

This clonotype is termed medium-sized (0.01 to 0.1%). The chain recombines TRBV7-2 with TRBJ2-3; D is unclear. Looked up from germline, CDR1 is SGHTA and CDR2 is FQGNSA. V lost 1 base to trimming and J lost 1 base, with 9 bases between them. CDR3 length: 15 residues. For the CDR3, the DNA is TGTGCCAGCAGCTTAGACTCCGGTGGCACAGATACGCAGTATTTT. Amino acids: CASSLDSGGTDTQYF.

The chain employs TRBV5-6 and TRBJ2-7; maybe TRBD2 (7 bases). There are 16 residues in the CDR3. Trimming removed 0 bases from V and 2 bases from J, with 15 bases in between. The V gene's germline CDR1 is SGHDT and CDR2 YYEEEE. The CDR3 DNA reads TGTGCCAGCAGCTTGGCCAGCGGGACATTCACCTACGAGCAGTACTTC. As protein: CASSLASGTFTYEQYF. Full variable domain (outside the CDR3, taken from reference TRBV5-6 and TRBJ2-7): DAGVTQSPTHLIKTRGQQVTLRCSPKSGHDTVSWYQQALGQGPQFIFQYYEEEERQRGNFPDRFSGHQFPNYSSELNVNALLLGDSALYLCASSLASGTFTYEQYFGPGTRLTVT.

The chain is built from TRBV7-9 and TRBJ2-5, with TRBD1 identical over 7 bases. Germline trimming cut 5 bases from V and 1 base from J; bases unmatched to any gene: 10. Germline values: CDR1 SEHNR, CDR2 FQNEAQ (reference sequence). There are 16 residues in the CDR3. CDR3 DNA sequence: TGTGCCAGCAGCGGGCTTTTACAGGGGTCCCAAGAGACCCAGTACTTC. This encodes CASSGLLQGSQETQYF.

This clonotype was seen just once. This rearrangement joins TRBV28 to TRBJ2-5, with D possibly TRBD2 on 7 matching bases. V was shortened by 7 bases and J by 4 bases, with 19 bases between the two germline ends. Germline CDR1 and CDR2: MDHEN and SYDVKM. This CDR3 has 15 amino acids. This CDR3 reads CASITRRGGGETQYF. The CDR3, as DNA: TGTGCCAGCATCACGCGGAGGGGGGGAGGAGAGACCCAGTACTTC.

This clonotype was observed many times. For the CDR3, the DNA is TGTGCCAGCAGCCCTAAGTTTACTAACTCCTACGAGCAGTACTTC. Translated: CASSPKFTNSYEQYF. V usage is TRBV11-2 and J usage is TRBJ2-7; D is ambiguous. This CDR3 comprises 15 residues. V lost 5 bases and J 0 bases, leaving 14 bases between the germline ends. Germline-derived CDR1 and CDR2 are SGHAT and FQNNGV.

This chain links TRBV20-1 with TRBJ1-1; D gene unclear. The germline CDR1 and CDR2 sequences are DFQATT and SNEGSKA (reference sequence). The CDR3 runs to 13 residues. Between the trimmed V and J ends, which lost 0 bases and 0 bases, there was a span of 5 bases. The CDR3 sequence is CSARDTLNTEAFF. CDR3 nucleotides: TGCAGTGCTAGAGATACCCTGAACACTGAAGCTTTCTTT.

This sequence joins TRBV9 and TRBJ2-5; D may be TRBD2 (6 bases). Germline CDR1 reads SGDLS; CDR2 reads YYNGEE. The V gene lost 0 bases and the J gene lost 6 bases, with 21 bases spanning the gap. The CDR3 is 17 amino acids. The CDR3 sequence: CASSVDFGGLQGKTQYF. CDR3 in DNA: TGTGCCAGCAGCGTAGATTTTGGAGGGTTGCAGGGAAAGACCCAGTACTTC.